This T cell receptor beta chain was documented in a study of vaccination effects on CD4 cells after COVID-19. V shed 7 bases, J shed 1 base, and the junction held 5 bases outside the gene matches. Germline V gives CDR1 SGHRS, CDR2 YFSETQ. The CDR3 length is 14 residues. On this clone itself: The antigen remains undetermined.

Profiled with immunoSEQ multiplex PCR; TCRdb holds only in-frame clones, not every one. The data show under 40,000 clones, with roughly 82% seen just once and approximately 3% held by the top ten. Having been cultured for around nine days, the cells underwent CD4+ T cell isolation. Fresh IL-2-containing medium replaced half the medium on days 3 and 7. The TCR was taken from a human donor who received a COVID-19 vaccine. The sequenced sample was CD4+ T cells from PBMCs cultured without peptide, obtained before COVID-19 vaccination. This chain connects TRBV5-1 to TRBJ2-3; the match to TRBD1 covers 8 bases. The CDR3 nucleotides are TGCGCCAGCGGGGAGACAGGGGGCACAGATACGCAGTATTTT. It translates to CASGETGGTDTQYF.